The clone carrying this T cell receptor (beta chain) occurred a few times. Its specificity is unknown. The data originate from a study of cytomegalovirus exposure and HLA in healthy donors. General observations from the study: TCR sequences were mostly rare, though some public TCRs occurred in many donors. The study listed roughly 160 cytomegalovirus-associated TCR beta chains. In an earlier analysis, productive rearrangement rates for most beta V segments clustered near 87% or 30%.

Germline V gene lookup returns CDR1 MNHEY and CDR2 SMNVEV (reference sequence). CDR3 length: 16 residues. V trimming: 3 bases; J trimming: 4 bases; junction bases outside the gene matches: 8. This PCR relied on a set of 60 Vbeta primers and 13 Jbeta primers. Clones were sequenced by immunoSEQ multiplex PCR, and TCRdb holds only the in-frame ones, with some missing. The repertoire holds about 140,000 clones, around 78% seen once, with about 2.4% in the top ten. The clonotype was recovered from a woman aged 18-30 years in good health and CMV-seropositive. Material: PBMCs. The rearrangement uses TRBV27 and TRBJ2-1, with 8 bases aligning to TRBD2. The DNA of the CDR3 is TGTGCCAGCAGTTTCTACCCAGCGGGGGATTACAATGAGCAGTTCTTC. Amino acids: CASSFYPAGDYNEQFF.